What follows are 3 T cell receptor beta chains derived from one specimen sequenced in a study of pediatric ulcerative colitis. Libraries were prepared by immunoSEQ multiplex PCR; TCRdb keeps only in-frame clonotypes and omits some of them. The table records tens of thousands of clones, roughly nine tenths of them present only once. Sample: blood. The receptors were sampled from a boy under 18 with severe ulcerative colitis.

V is TRBV5-4 and J is TRBJ1-4; 9 positions agree with TRBD1. Germline CDR1 and CDR2: SGHNT and YYREEE (reference sequence). After removal of 5 bases from V and 6 bases from J, the junction contained 5 bases not matched to a gene. CDR3 length: 14 amino acids. In DNA form, the CDR3 reads TGTGCCAGCAGTTCACAGGGGGCGTATGAAAAACTGTTTTTT. Protein: CASSSQGAYEKLFF.

The chain employs TRBV15 and TRBJ2-7, with D unresolved. The ends were cut back, 0 bases at V and 0 bases at J, with 12 bases in the middle. Germline CDR1 reads LNHNV; CDR2 reads YYDKDF (reference sequence). The CDR3 is 16 residues long. CDR3 sequence (DNA): TGTGCCACCAGCAGAGATTTGTGGACGAACTCCTACGAGCAGTACTTC. It yields the protein CATSRDLWTNSYEQYF.

The rearrangement links TRBV6-6 to TRBJ1-1; D possibly corresponds to TRBD1 (5 bases). The V end lost 7 bases, the J end lost 2 bases, and 8 bases lay between the germline ends. Per germline, CDR1 MNHNY and CDR2 SVGAGI (reference sequence). The CDR3 has 12 amino acids. The CDR3 is CASNQGNTEAFF. CDR3 DNA sequence: TGTGCCAGCAATCAGGGCAACACTGAAGCTTTCTTT.